Reported below is one T cell receptor (beta chain). Its antigen is unidentified. This clone may be a read error of a much larger clone one base away. The CDR3 is 13 amino acids. Trimming cost V 3 bases and J 9 bases, with 17 bases left between them. Germline loops: CDR1 DFQATT, CDR2 SNEGSKA (reference sequence). Template was bulk tumor genomic DNA, about 610 ng per sample. Biopsies, several per primary tumor and spaced far apart, were collected during surgery. Patients went through curative surgery, and their non-small cell lung cancer was untreated and newly diagnosed. A first 10-cycle multiplex round used 32 V-gene and 13 J-gene primers on TCR beta CDR3. Each CDR3 protein gets one entry after TCRdb re-called the multiplex PCR reads with MiXCR. The sample has more than 9,500 distinct CDR3 sequences; roughly 30% are singletons. This entry comes from a study of immune heterogeneity within non-small cell lung tumors.

Regarding the study as a whole: Clonality of local T cells correlated moderately but significantly with local tumor mutational burden (R 0.3 to 0.4).

The rearrangement joins TRBV20-1 to TRBJ1-1; D is perhaps TRBD1 (5 bases). The sample consisted of lung tumor tissue. This TCR was recovered from a man aged 60 to 69 with non-small cell lung cancer. This CDR3 reads CSASSQGGTKAFF. The DNA of the CDR3 is TGCAGTGCTAGTTCCCAGGGAGGGACTAAAGCTTTCTTT.